This T cell receptor (beta chain) was sequenced in a study of cytotoxic CD8 clonotypes in ibrutinib-treated CLL. Study background: The patients, about a dozen relapsed/refractory and 15 treatment-naive, included about 18 who were IGHV unmutated.

General observations from the study: Upon ibrutinib response clonality rose, and upon progression it fell back toward baseline. Patients with sustained remission and those progressing were sampled at differing times. Under therapy, public clonotypes either contracted or stayed stable, and they were uncommon.

Sequenced by immunoSEQ multiplex PCR; TCRdb stores in-frame clones only, minus some. The table lists around 200,000 clones, roughly 73% of them singletons. This CDR3 comprises 14 residues. Germline V gene lookup returns CDR1 SGHTA and CDR2 FQGNSA. J lost 7 bases, V lost 1 base, and 3 bases had no gene match. This clone has a single count. Its cognate antigen is unknown. The specimen was PBMCs, collected after 12 months of ibrutinib treatment. The chain has TRBV7-2 and TRBJ2-1, with TRBD2 identical over 8 bases. This receptor was taken from a human donor with chronic lymphocytic leukemia. CDR3: CASSLVGGANEQFF. CDR3 DNA sequence: TGTGCCAGCAGCTTAGTCGGGGGGGCAAATGAGCAGTTCTTC. The variable domain in full, completed from reference TRBV7-2 and TRBJ2-1, reads GAGVSQSPSNKVTEKGKDVELRCDPISGHTALYWYRQSLGQGLEFLIYFQGNSAPDKSGLPSDRFSAERTGGSVSTLTIQRTQQEDSAVYLCASSLVGGANEQFFGPGTRLTVL.